The 5 T cell receptor beta chains given below trace back to one sample, sequenced in a study of neurological immune-mediated disorders. TCRdb used MiXCR to reprocess the 5' RACE reads, holding one entry per CDR3 protein. Of about 120,000 distinct CDR3 sequences in the sample, around 3% were seen once. Material: PBMCs. Receptors originate from a woman in her twenties or thirties with multiple sclerosis.

This clonotype was detected many times. CDR3 residues: CASSPRGPYEQYF. In nucleotides, the CDR3 is TGTGCCAGCAGTCCAAGGGGCCCCTACGAGCAGTACTTC. The V and J genes are TRBV12-3 or TRBV12-4 and TRBJ2-7; D is possibly TRBD1 (5 bases). The CDR3 totals 13 residues. Trimming left V 5 bases short and J 2 bases short, with 10 bases between.

This clonotype was counted many times. The V and J genes are TRBV7-2 and TRBJ2-2, with unresolved D. This CDR3 region has 16 residues. CDR1 and CDR2 (germline): SGHTA, FQGNSA. Trimming took 1 base from V and 4 from J, leaving 13 bases between them. The CDR3 DNA reads as TGTGCCAGCAGCTTAGTAGGATCACAGATCACCGGGGAGCTGTTTTTT. Translated: CASSLVGSQITGELFF.

This clonotype has a count of ten or more. The gene calls are TRBV12-3 or TRBV12-4 and TRBJ2-3; D remains ambiguous. V dropped 8 bases and J dropped 4 bases, with 10 bases sitting between them. The CDR3 spans 12 residues. The CDR3 sequence is CASQGRSDTQYF. CDR3 coding DNA: TGTGCCAGCCAAGGTCGATCAGATACGCAGTATTTT.

This clonotype has at least ten counts. The genes are TRBV19 and TRBJ2-3, with D hard to call. The CDR3 runs to 17 residues. V was cut by 5 bases and J by 1 base, with 19 bases left in between. Germline V gene data show CDR1 as LNHDA and CDR2 as SQIVND (reference sequence). CDR3 coding DNA: TGTGCCAGTAGTTTACCTTCGGGTAGCCGAGGCACAGATACGCAGTATTTT. Amino acid sequence: CASSLPSGSRGTDTQYF.

This clonotype was found once. One end of the junction varies from germline; a read error may be responsible. V and J are TRBV2 and TRBJ2-1, with a tentative D call TRBD2 (6 bases). Germline CDR1 SNHLY, CDR2 FYNNEI. The CDR3 runs to 14 residues. The CDR3, as DNA: TGTGCCAGCAGTAGGGACTGGCTCTACAATGCGCAGTTCTTC. This translates into CASSRDWLYNAQFF.